The source of this T cell receptor beta chain is a study of beta chain features in type 1 diabetes. This clone was counted between two and nine times. No antigen is known for it. Study-level results: Across all four CD4+ subsets, people with type 1 diabetes showed modestly shorter TCRB CDR3s.

Trimming took off 2 bases at V and 9 bases at J, with 8 bases between the two ends. The CDR3 covers 11 residues. The germline CDR1 and CDR2 sequences are KGHSH and LQKENI. Expressed TCRB transcripts were sequenced after all isolated RNA was converted to cDNA. Only in-frame clones appear in the TCRdb table, and some are missing; sequencing was by immunoSEQ multiplex PCR. This repertoire shows 300,000 to 350,000 clones, 13% found once; its top ten account for 0.015%. The V and J genes are TRBV18 and TRBJ2-7, with D unclear. What was sequenced was naive CD4+ T cells from blood. The sequence came from a woman younger than 35 with type 1 diabetes. CDR3 amino acids: CASSPGEVQYF. DNA for the CDR3: TGTGCCAGCTCACCAGGTGAGGTGCAGTACTTC.